This is a list of T cell receptor beta chains from one sample in a study of control samples from healthy donors and cancer patients. Data came from immunoSEQ multiplex PCR; TCRdb stores just in-frame clones and leaves some out. The table has 250,000 to 300,000 clones, approximately 80% seen once; the top ten hold about an eighth. Sequenced input: PBMCs. All receptors come from a woman aged 60-75 years with lung cancer. The conserved cysteine and the conserved F or W are not part of the CDR3 here.

v_call cdr3_aa
TRBV7-3 ASSDRDRVFHEQF
TRBV7-9 ASSLSMNTEAF
TRBV7-9 ASSIGRDYGYT
TRBV5-1 ASSAPALTDTQY
TRBV19 ASSDRGRDTGELF
TRBV4-1 ASSLFEGLYSKNIQY
TRBV27 ASSFRTGLVTEAF
TRBV11-3 ASSLKGGGTQY
TRBV4-1 ASSQGPAGGPLTQY
TRBV5-4 ASSLEATNYGYT
TRBV7-8 ASSKNSLSNQPQH
TRBV2 ASSVTVMNTEAF
TRBV5-8 ASSLAPGGLGETQY
TRBV15 ATSLKGDTEAF
TRBV5-1 ASSLGAVSGNTIY
TRBV30 AWRGQGDGTQY
TRBV6-5 ASSYDEGLNTGELF
TRBV5-1 ASSPGGDTQY
TRBV14 ASSQGLAGNYEQY
TRBV5-5 ASSRDTDTDTQY
TRBV7-8 ASSPRTAQETQY
TRBV9 ASSALAGGYNEQF
TRBV12-3/TRBV12-4 ATQSYNEQF
TRBV6-5 ASTTGEGRKLF
TRBV20-1 SVTQGNEQF
TRBV6-2/TRBV6-3 ASSYHSVPNTGELF
TRBV28 ASTTPGGLYEQY
TRBV11-2 ASSRTGGEEAF
TRBV14 ASRRTGEETQY
TRBV12-1 ASSSSRRLAGLTGELF
TRBV7-6 ASSLVQYGGRGTEAF
TRBV7-2 ASSLLRERGNEQF
TRBV6-5 ASRDPGSLYEQY
TRBV5-4 ASRRQGDYGYT
TRBV11-2 ASSLERQSSYNEQF
TRBV5-1 ASSLPTGGNEKLF
TRBV20-1 SASGGRAAGSYNEQF
TRBV6-1 ASSEWPQGAF
TRBV2 ARKQGNTGELF
TRBV9 ASSERTGTEAF
TRBV2 ASSWALYNEQF
TRBV11-2 ASSLMGGGLATGELF
TRBV9 ASSVGGRSHEQF